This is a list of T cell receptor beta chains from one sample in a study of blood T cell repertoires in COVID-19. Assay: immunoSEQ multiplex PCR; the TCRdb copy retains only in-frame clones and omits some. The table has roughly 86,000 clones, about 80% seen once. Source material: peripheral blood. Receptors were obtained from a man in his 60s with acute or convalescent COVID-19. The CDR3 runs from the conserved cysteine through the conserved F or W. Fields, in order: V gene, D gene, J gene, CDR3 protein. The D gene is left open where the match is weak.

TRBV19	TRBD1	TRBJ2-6	CASNDRGRSGANVLTF
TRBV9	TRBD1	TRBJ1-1	CASSPTTGVYAFF
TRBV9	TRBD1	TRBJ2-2	CASSVGVKGQGDPRDLFF
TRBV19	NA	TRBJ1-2	CASSTDGYGYTF
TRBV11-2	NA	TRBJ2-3	CASSLRGGSYTDTQYF
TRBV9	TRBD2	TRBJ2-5	CASSVAAGVEETQYF
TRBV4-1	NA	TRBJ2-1	CASIGQTYNEQFF
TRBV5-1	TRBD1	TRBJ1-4	CASSQGQGGKLFF
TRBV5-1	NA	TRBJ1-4	CASSLASSLGNSNEKLFF
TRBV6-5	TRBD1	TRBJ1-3	CATGGTASGNTIYF